Each of the 8 T cell receptor beta chains below was sequenced from the same sample in a study of response to subunit inactivated influenza vaccine. MiXCR, run by TCRdb on the RT-PCR reads, gives a single entry per CDR3 protein. This sample has a few hundred thousand distinct CDR3 sequences, with around 15% found just once. The material sequenced was PBMCs from blood, taken about 13 days after vaccination. These receptors came from a man in his fifties or sixties who received an inactivated influenza vaccine.

This clonotype was seen more than once but under ten times. The V and J genes are TRBV7-9 and TRBJ2-1; 11 nucleotides align to TRBD2. V shed 2 bases and J 3 bases; nucleotides not matched to a gene: 3. The CDR3 spans 16 residues. Germline CDR1 is SEHNR and CDR2 is FQNEAQ (reference sequence). The CDR3 DNA reads as TGTGCCAGCAGCTTACGACTAGCGGGGATCTACAATGAGCAGTTCTTC. Encoded protein: CASSLRLAGIYNEQFF.

This clonotype appeared a few times. The chain couples TRBV2 to TRBJ2-2; D not resolved. The V gene lost 4 bases and the J gene lost 1 base, with 10 bases spanning the gap. The CDR3 totals 15 residues. CDR1 and CDR2 (germline): SNHLY, FYNNEI. The CDR3 region is CASSANKLNTGELFF. As DNA, the CDR3 is TGTGCCAGCAGTGCTAATAAGTTGAACACCGGGGAGCTGTTTTTT.

A few counts support this clonotype. This chain uses TRBV12-3 or TRBV12-4 with TRBJ2-7; TRBD2 aligns across 10 bases. V lost 5 bases, J lost 3 bases, and 13 bases stayed unmatched. The length of the CDR3 is 17 residues. The CDR3 loop reads CASSRGTSVLLDYEQYF. The CDR3 DNA sequence: TGTGCCAGCAGTCGAGGGACTAGCGTCCTCCTAGACTACGAGCAGTACTTC.

This chain links TRBV12-3 or TRBV12-4 with TRBJ2-3; 7 nucleotides line up with TRBD2. This CDR3 is 14 amino acids long. V gave up 5 bases and J gave up 4 bases; unmatched junction bases: 6. The CDR3 reads CASSATSRSDTQYF. The CDR3 DNA follows: TGTGCCAGCAGTGCGACTAGCCGCTCAGATACGCAGTATTTT.

A few counts support this clonotype. J is TRBJ2-2 and V is TRBV18, with TRBD2 matching over 9 bases. The V gene's germline CDR1 is KGHSH and CDR2 LQKENI. The CDR3 is made up of 17 amino acids. The V gene end was trimmed by 3 bases and the J gene end by 8 bases; junction bases not matched to a gene: 13. CDR3 region: CASSPTQTSGDRGELFF. The CDR3 DNA follows: TGTGCCAGCTCACCTACCCAGACTAGCGGAGACCGGGGGGAGCTGTTTTTT.

This clonotype was seen a few times. The V gene is TRBV29-1, the J gene TRBJ2-1; perhaps TRBD1 as D (5 bases). V dropped 4 bases and J dropped 8 bases, with 15 bases sitting between them. This CDR3 has 13 amino acids. From germline, CDR1 is SQVTM and CDR2 ANQGSEA. The CDR3 loop is CSVVGFLGDEQFF. The CDR3 coding sequence is TGCAGCGTTGTGGGTTTTCTAGGGGATGAGCAGTTCTTC.

This clonotype was observed a few times. The chain has TRBV27 and TRBJ2-5, with TRBD1 matching over 8 bases. The CDR3 runs to 15 residues. CDR1 is MNHEY, CDR2 SMNVEV, per germline (reference sequence). The V and J ends lost 6 bases and 4 bases, in that order; junction bases with no gene match: 10. The CDR3 spells CASSPTGGELETQYF. The CDR3 nucleotides are TGTGCCAGCAGCCCTACAGGGGGTGAGCTAGAGACCCAGTACTTC.

The chain couples TRBV15 to TRBJ2-7; maybe TRBD2 (5 bases). The CDR3 totals 15 residues. Trimming took 4 bases from V and 1 from J, leaving 14 bases between them. The V gene's germline CDR1 is LNHNV and CDR2 YYDKDF (reference sequence). CDR3 protein: CATSIVTGESYEQYF. The CDR3 nucleotides are TGTGCCACCAGCATTGTTACCGGGGAGTCCTACGAGCAGTACTTC.